Sequencing of this T cell receptor (beta chain) was carried out in a study of T cells in women clearing cervical HPV infection. Here immunoSEQ multiplex PCR was the method, and the copy in TCRdb shows in-frame clones only, minus some. This sample lists fewer than 40,000 clones; its ten largest clones have 4.2%. The sequencing input was blood buffy coat. This clonotype was obtained from a woman between 18 and 70 years old with a cervical HPV16 infection that either progressed to CIN3+ or cleared (not recorded which).

The sequenced CDR3 bases are TGTGCCAGCAGCTTAGCGCCTACAGGGAGGTACACC. This gives the protein CASSLAPTGRYT. From start to end, the CDR3 is CASSLAPTGRYTIYF. The chain joins TRBV7-2 to TRBJ1-3; D possibly corresponds to TRBD1 (6 bases). The DNA ends 3 residues before the CDR3 does, and the rest of the CDR3 is filled in from the germline J gene. The CDR3 runs 15 residues. Germline loops: CDR1 SGHTA, CDR2 FQGNSA. V was cut by 0 bases and J by 8 bases, with 14 bases left in between.